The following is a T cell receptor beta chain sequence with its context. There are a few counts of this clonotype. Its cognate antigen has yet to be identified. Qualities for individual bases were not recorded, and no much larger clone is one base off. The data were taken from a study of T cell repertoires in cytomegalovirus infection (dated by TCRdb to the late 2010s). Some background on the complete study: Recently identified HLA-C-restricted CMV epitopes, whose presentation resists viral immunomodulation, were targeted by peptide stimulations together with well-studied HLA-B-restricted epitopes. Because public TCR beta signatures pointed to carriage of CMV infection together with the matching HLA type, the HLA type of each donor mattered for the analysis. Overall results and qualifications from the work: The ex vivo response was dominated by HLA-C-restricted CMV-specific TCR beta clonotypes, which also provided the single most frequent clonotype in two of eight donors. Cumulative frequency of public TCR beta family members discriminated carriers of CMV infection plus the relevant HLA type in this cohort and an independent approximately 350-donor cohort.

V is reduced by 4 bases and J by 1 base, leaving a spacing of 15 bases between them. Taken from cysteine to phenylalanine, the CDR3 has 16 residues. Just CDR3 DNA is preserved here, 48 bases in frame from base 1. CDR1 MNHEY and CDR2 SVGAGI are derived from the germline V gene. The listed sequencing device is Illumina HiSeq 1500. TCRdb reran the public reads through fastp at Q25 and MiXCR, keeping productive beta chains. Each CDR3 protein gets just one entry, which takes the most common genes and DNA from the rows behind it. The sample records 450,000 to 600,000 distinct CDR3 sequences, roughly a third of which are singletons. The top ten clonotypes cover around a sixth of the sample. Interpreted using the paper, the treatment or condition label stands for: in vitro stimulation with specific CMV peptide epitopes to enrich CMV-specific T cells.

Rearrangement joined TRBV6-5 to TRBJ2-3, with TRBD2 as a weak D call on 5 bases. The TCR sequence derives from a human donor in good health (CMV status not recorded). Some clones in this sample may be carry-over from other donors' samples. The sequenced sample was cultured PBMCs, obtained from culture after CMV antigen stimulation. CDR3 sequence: CASSSSGLRGTDTQYF. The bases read TGTGCCAGCAGTTCCAGCGGACTTAGGGGCACAGATACGCAGTATTTT.